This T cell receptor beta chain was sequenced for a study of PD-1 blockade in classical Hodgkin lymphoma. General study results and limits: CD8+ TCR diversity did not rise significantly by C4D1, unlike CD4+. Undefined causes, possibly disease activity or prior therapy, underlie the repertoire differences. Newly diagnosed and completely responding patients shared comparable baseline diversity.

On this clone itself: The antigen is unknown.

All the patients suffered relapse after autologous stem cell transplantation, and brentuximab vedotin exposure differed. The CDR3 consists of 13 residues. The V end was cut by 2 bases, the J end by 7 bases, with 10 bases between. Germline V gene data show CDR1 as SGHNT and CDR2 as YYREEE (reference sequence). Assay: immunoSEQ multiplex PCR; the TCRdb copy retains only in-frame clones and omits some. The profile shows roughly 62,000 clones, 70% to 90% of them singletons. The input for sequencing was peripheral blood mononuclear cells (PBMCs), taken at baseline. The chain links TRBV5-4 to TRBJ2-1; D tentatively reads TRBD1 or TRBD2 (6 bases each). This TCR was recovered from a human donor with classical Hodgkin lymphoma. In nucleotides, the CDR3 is TGTGCCAGCAGCTTCGGAGGGGGGAATGAGCAGTTCTTC. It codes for CASSFGGGNEQFF.